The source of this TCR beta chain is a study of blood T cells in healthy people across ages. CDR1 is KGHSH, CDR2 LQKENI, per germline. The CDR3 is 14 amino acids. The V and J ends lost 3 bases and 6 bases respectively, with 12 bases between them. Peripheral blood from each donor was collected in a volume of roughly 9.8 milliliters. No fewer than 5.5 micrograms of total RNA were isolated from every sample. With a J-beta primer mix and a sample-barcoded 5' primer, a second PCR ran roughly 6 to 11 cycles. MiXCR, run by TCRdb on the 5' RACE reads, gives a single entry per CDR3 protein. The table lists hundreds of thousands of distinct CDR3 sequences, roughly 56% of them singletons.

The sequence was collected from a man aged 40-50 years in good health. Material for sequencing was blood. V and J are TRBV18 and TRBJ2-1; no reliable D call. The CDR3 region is CASSPPLSRNEQFF. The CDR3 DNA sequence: TGTGCCAGCTCACCCCCCTTGAGTCGCAATGAGCAGTTCTTC.